These 12 T cell receptor beta chains were all obtained from the same sample, sequenced in a study of T cell clonality in common variable immunodeficiency. These receptors have no identified antigens. Sequenced by immunoSEQ multiplex PCR; TCRdb stores in-frame clones only, minus some. Altogether about 28,000 clones were found in the sample, and no singletons occur. The study, taken as a whole, reports: Common variable immunodeficiency TCR beta sequences reportedly had fewer deletions and N-nucleotide insertions.

Sequencing input: peripheral blood mononuclear cells. All receptors derive from a human donor with common variable immunodeficiency.

Remarks on this clone: The sequence runs out 3 residues before the end of the CDR3; the remainder is reconstructed from the germline J gene. V is TRBV5-1 and J is TRBJ1-2, with 8 bases fitting TRBD1. CDR1 is SGHRS and CDR2 is YFSETQ in the germline V gene. The trim removed 4 bases at V and 4 bases at J, leaving 6 bases unmatched. CDR3 length: 14 amino acids. The CDR3 spells CASSGGQAFYGYTF. The sequenced part of the CDR3 DNA is TGCGCCAGCAGCGGGGGACAGGCATTCTATGGC.

This clone was seen at least ten times. Sequencing ends 3 residues short of the CDR3 end; the germline J gene provides the rest. The chain is built from TRBV5-8 and TRBJ1-5, with TRBD1 matching over 9 bases. The CDR3 contains 15 residues. Losses at the gene ends were 3 bases for V and 6 bases for J; bases not matched to a gene: 7. Germline V gives CDR1 SGHTS, CDR2 YDEGEE. The CDR3 sequence: CASSSQGALGQPQHF. The sequenced part of the CDR3 DNA is TGTGCCAGCAGCTCACAGGGGGCGCTTGGTCAGCCC.

This clone was counted many times. The CDR3 extends 3 residues past the end of the read, so its final part is completed from the germline J gene. This chain connects TRBV5-6 to TRBJ1-6, with a tentative D call TRBD1 (6 bases). Germline V gene sequence: CDR1 SGHDT, CDR2 YYEEEE. The V and J ends lost 3 bases and 7 bases respectively, with 14 bases between them. CDR3 length: 15 residues. CDR3: CASSSAGAWNSPLHF. Partial CDR3 DNA: TGTGCCAGCAGCTCCGCGGGGGCTTGGAATTCACCC.

This clone was observed a handful of times. The CDR3 extends 3 residues past the end of the read, so its final part is completed from the germline J gene. This specimen includes other DNA sequences encoding the same CDR3. The chain is built from TRBV7-9 and TRBJ2-7, with 7 positions matching TRBD1. Germline V gene lookup returns CDR1 SEHNR and CDR2 FQNEAQ (reference sequence). The CDR3 extends over 15 amino acids. The trim removed 4 bases at V and 4 bases at J, leaving 10 bases unmatched. The DNA read from the CDR3 is TGTGCCAGCAGCTCCGGGACAGCTAAGACGTACGAG. Protein sequence: CASSSGTAKTYE. The whole CDR3 sequence reads CASSSGTAKTYEQYF. Variable domain in full (rest from reference TRBV7-9 and TRBJ2-7): DTGVSQNPRHKITKRGQNVTFRCDPISEHNRLYWYRQTLGQGPEFLTYFQNEAQLEKSRLLSDRFSAERPKGSFSTLEIQRTEQGDSAMYLCASSSGTAKTYEQYFGPGTRLTVT.

This clone was counted only a few times. Read sequence stops 3 residues before the CDR3 end, and the germline J gene provides the missing end. The rearrangement joins TRBV16 to TRBJ2-7, with 7 bases identical to TRBD1. Germline loops: CDR1 KGHSY, CDR2 FQNENV. CDR3 length: 14 amino acids. V lost 2 bases and J lost 1; bases outside the gene matches: 2. CDR3 in amino acids: CASSQGTESYEQYF. The CDR3 DNA, read in part, is TGTGCCAGCAGCCAAGGGACAGAGTCCTACGAG.

This clone showed up many times. The read gets to within 3 residues of the CDR3 end, and the germline J gene fills in the rest. The chain employs TRBV20-1 and TRBJ2-7; 11 bases line up with TRBD2. J gave up 2 bases and V 6 bases, and 3 bases lay outside the gene matches. Germline V gene lookup returns CDR1 DFQATT and CDR2 SNEGSKA (reference sequence). The CDR3 is 13 amino acids. Incomplete CDR3 DNA: TGCAGTGCACCTAGCGGGAGGACCTACGAG. Translation: CSAPSGRTYE. The whole CDR3 sequence is CSAPSGRTYEQYF.

This clone was seen only a few times. The CDR3 goes on 3 residues after the read ends, and that part is filled in from the germline J gene. The chain is built from TRBV29-1 and TRBJ1-2, with a weak D call TRBD1 (6 bases). The germline V gene encodes CDR1 SQVTM and CDR2 ANQGSEA. The V and J ends lost 4 bases and 6 bases respectively, with 21 bases between them. The CDR3 is 15 amino acids. The CDR3 loop is CSVGPLGQGRDGYTF. The part of the CDR3 DNA that was read is TGCAGCGTTGGCCCTTTAGGGCAGGGGAGGGATGGC.

This clone was observed a few times. Coverage ceases 3 residues before the CDR3 finishes, and the germline J gene fills in the end. This sequence joins TRBV10-1 and TRBJ2-7, with 8 bases aligning to TRBD2. The germline gives CDR1 WNHNN, CDR2 SYGVQD (reference sequence). Germline trimming cut 8 bases from V and 3 bases from J; bases unmatched to any gene: 6. The CDR3 totals 13 residues. The sequenced CDR3 bases are TGCGCCAGCGGATCGGGGGGGGACTACGAG. It specifies CASGSGGDYE. The complete CDR3 reads CASGSGGDYEQYF.

This CDR3 reads CASSVTSLPYNEQFF. The CDR3 DNA, read in part, is TGCGCCAGCAGTGTGACTAGTTTACCCTACAATGAG. The chain employs TRBV10-2 and TRBJ2-1; D is possibly TRBD2 (6 bases). The read finishes 3 residues shy of the CDR3 end, and the germline J gene is used to complete it. Trimming cost V 4 bases and J 2 bases, with 12 bases left between them. The CDR3 is 15 residues long. Germline lookup yields CDR1 WSHSY and CDR2 SAAADI.

This clone was counted ten times or more. The read finishes 3 residues shy of the CDR3 end, and the germline J gene is used to complete it. The V gene is TRBV20-1, the J gene TRBJ1-6; a weak D match, TRBD1 (6 bases). CDR1 is DFQATT and CDR2 is SNEGSKA in the germline V gene (reference sequence). V lost 3 bases and J lost 11, with 11 bases in between. There are 12 residues in the CDR3. The CDR3 is CSASRGRAPLHF. The CDR3 bases that were read are TGCAGTGCTAGCAGGGGAAGGGCACCC.

In its sample, this clone was seen a few times. The read terminates 3 residues ahead of where the CDR3 ends, so the germline J gene completes it. This rearrangement joins TRBV29-1 to TRBJ2-7, with 10 bases that match TRBD2. This CDR3 is 14 amino acids long. Trimming at V came to 5 bases and at J to 1 base, leaving 5 bases not matched to a gene. In germline, CDR1 is SQVTM, CDR2 ANQGSEA. CDR3 sequence reads: CSVLGLADSYEQYF. Partial CDR3 DNA: TGCAGCGTTCTTGGACTAGCGGATTCCTACGAG.

This clone was counted between two and nine times. Other DNA sequences in this specimen translate into the identical CDR3. The sequenced CDR3 bases are TGTGCCAGCTCACCCCTAGCAGGACAGCCGAAGAACACTGAA. Its protein is CASSPLAGQPKNTE. The whole CDR3 region reads CASSPLAGQPKNTEAFF. The rearrangement uses TRBV18 and TRBJ1-1; a possible D gene is TRBD1 (6 bases). Read coverage stops 3 residues before the CDR3 terminus; the germline J gene supplies the remainder. CDR3 length: 17 residues. The germline gives CDR1 KGHSH, CDR2 LQKENI. Trimming stripped 3 bases from V and 1 base from J, with 18 bases between.